This T cell receptor beta chain comes out of a study of blood T cell repertoires in COVID-19. Study-wide background: Acute and convalescent COVID-19 samples came from the United States, Italy and Spain. The cDNA or gDNA used as material had been derived from T cells, B-cell-depleted T cells, or PBMCs.

This clone was seen many times. Per the study methods: Reference gene primer amplification in the assay estimated nucleated cell counts. The protocol was immunoSEQ multiplex PCR, while the TCRdb copy is restricted to in-frame clones and leaves out a portion. V and J calls and clone size follow that table, whereas D and trimming were derived from the DNA. The sample holds approximately 240,000 clones, roughly 88% seen once. The source is a woman between 35 and 50 years old who had recovered from COVID-19. Sequencing was performed on peripheral blood.

The CDR3 DNA sequence: TGTGCCAGTAGCGGGTATACCTACGAGCAGTACTTC. It is translated as CASSGYTYEQYF. The V gene is TRBV12-3 or TRBV12-4, the J gene TRBJ2-7; 7 bases match TRBD2. This CDR3 is 12 amino acids long. Trimming removed 9 bases from V and 2 bases from J; junction bases left unmatched: 4.